The next 32 T cell receptor beta chains were all read from a single sample in a study of cytomegalovirus exposure and HLA in healthy donors (dated by TCRdb to between 2016 and 2019). The library was built by means of the immunoSEQ multiplex PCR assay. For the multiplex PCR, a mixture combining 60 forward primers for TCR Vbeta segments and 13 reverse primers for TCR Jbeta segments was used. Entries here come from immuneACCESS through TCRdb and include only in-frame sequences with V and J called. Some clones fail to appear in such tables; in the studies checked, an unresolved V gene covers under half of the shortfall, and the cause of the remainder is unknown. This sample comprises fewer than 70,000 clones, about 70% of them detected only once. The top ten clonotypes cover approximately 11% of the sample. Sequencing was performed on PBMCs. Source of these receptors: a woman aged 25 to 39 in good health and CMV-seronegative.

This clone was found a few times. The chain is built from TRBV30 and TRBJ1-2; TRBD1 might be the D (5 bases). Germline V gene sequence: CDR1 GTSNPN, CDR2 SVGIG (reference sequence). Trimming left V 8 bases short and J 8 bases short, with 21 bases between. The CDR3 sequence is 13 residues long. This CDR3 is CALSGQILFGYTF. In DNA form, the CDR3 reads TGTGCCCTCTCAGGGCAGATACTATTCGGCTACACCTTC.

This clone was found a few times. The chain couples TRBV11-2 to TRBJ1-1; D is uncertain. The CDR3 is 15 residues long. Germline-derived CDR1 and CDR2 are SGHAT and FQNNGV. V was trimmed by 1 base and J by 0 bases, leaving 9 bases between them. In DNA form, the CDR3 reads TGTGCCAGCAGCTTAGTCCCAGTTATGAACACTGAAGCTTTCTTT. This translates into CASSLVPVMNTEAFF.

In this sample, this clone turned up a few times. The chain links TRBV5-4 to TRBJ1-4; TRBD1 matches at 12 bases. Trimming took 4 bases from V and 3 from J; bases not matched to a gene: 4. Germline CDR1 is SGHNT and CDR2 is YYREEE (reference sequence). The CDR3 length is 16 residues. CDR3 bases: TGTGCCAGCAGCGCCCGGGACAGGGGGCCTAATGAAAAACTGTTTTTT. Its protein product is CASSARDRGPNEKLFF.

The chain recombines TRBV5-1 with TRBJ2-5; TRBD1 matches 7 bases. The CDR3 totals 15 residues. After removal of 3 bases from V and 2 bases from J, the junction contained 7 bases not matched to a gene. Germline CDR1 SGHRS, CDR2 YFSETQ. The CDR3: CASSSTGDGQETQYF. The CDR3 DNA is TGCGCCAGCAGCTCTACAGGGGATGGACAAGAGACCCAGTACTTC.

This rearrangement joins TRBV9 to TRBJ1-3; possibly TRBD1 for D (5 bases). Germline CDR1 and CDR2: SGDLS and YYNGEE. This CDR3 is 15 amino acids long. Trimming stripped 0 bases from V and 0 bases from J, with 7 bases between. For the CDR3, the DNA is TGTGCCAGCAGCGTAGAGGGGCACTCTGGAAACACCATATATTTT. Its protein is CASSVEGHSGNTIYF.

The V and J genes are TRBV7-2 and TRBJ1-1; weak D call: TRBD1 (6 bases). V lost 1 base and J lost 6, with 12 bases in between. The germline V gene has CDR1 SGHTA and CDR2 FQGNSA. The CDR3 is 14 residues long. The CDR3 coding sequence is TGTGCCAGCAGCTTAGGAGGGGGTATGGCTGAAGCTTTCTTT. Its protein is CASSLGGGMAEAFF.

The J gene is TRBJ2-1, the V gene TRBV10-3; D is possibly TRBD1 (7 bases). This CDR3 comprises 13 residues. In germline, CDR1 is ENHRY, CDR2 SYGVKD. The V end was cut by 6 bases, the J end by 5 bases, with 11 bases between. CDR3 nucleotides: TGTGCCATCAGCGTCAGGGGGGACAATGAGCAGTTCTTC. It encodes CAISVRGDNEQFF.

Regarding this clone: An end of the junction does not agree with germline; a read error may underlie this. The rearrangement joins TRBV6-4 to TRBJ2-1, with 14 bases matching TRBD2. Germline loops: CDR1 MRHNA, CDR2 SNTAGT. The CDR3 spans 16 residues. CDR3 DNA: TGTGCCAGCGGTGAGACTAGCGGGGGGGCATACAATGAGCAGTTCTTC. Protein product: CASGETSGGAYNEQFF.

V and J are TRBV28 and TRBJ2-7; D possibly corresponds to TRBD2 (7 bases). The V gene's germline CDR1 is MDHEN and CDR2 SYDVKM. V lost 7 bases and J 6 bases, leaving 19 bases between the germline ends. The CDR3 sequence is 14 residues long. The CDR3 loop is CASTTVGGAGEQYF. Here the CDR3 DNA reads TGTGCCAGCACCACCGTTGGGGGGGCAGGCGAGCAGTACTTC.

J is TRBJ2-1 and V is TRBV11-3; 7 nucleotides match TRBD1. V lost 5 bases, J lost 8 bases, and 12 bases stayed unmatched. The CDR3 has 15 residues. Germline CDR1 is SGHNT and CDR2 is YENEEA. CDR3 bases: TGTGCCAGCAGCCCCTCGACAGGGAGAGGGGATGAGCAGTTCTTC. Translation: CASSPSTGRGDEQFF.

The genes are TRBV19 and TRBJ2-5; 7 positions agree with TRBD1. J lost 3 bases, V lost 3 bases, and 4 bases had no gene match. CDR1 is LNHDA and CDR2 is SQIVND in the germline V gene (reference sequence). This CDR3 is 14 amino acids long. CDR3 amino acids: CASSIKGAKETQYF. The CDR3 DNA reads as TGTGCCAGTAGTATTAAGGGGGCTAAAGAGACCCAGTACTTC.

The J gene is TRBJ1-4, the V gene TRBV5-6; D possibly corresponds to TRBD1 (5 bases). CDR1 and CDR2 (germline): SGHDT, YYEEEE. V was pared by 6 bases and J by 8 bases, with 17 bases between. CDR3 length: 14 amino acids. The CDR3 bases are TGTGCCAGCAAACGGTTAGGGGAGGAGGAAAAACTGTTTTTT. As protein: CASKRLGEEEKLFF. Full variable domain (missing parts from reference TRBV5-6 and TRBJ1-4): DAGVTQSPTHLIKTRGQQVTLRCSPKSGHDTVSWYQQALGQGPQFIFQYYEEEERQRGNFPDRFSGHQFPNYSSELNVNALLLGDSALYLCASKRLGEEEKLFFGSGTQLSVL.

The J gene is TRBJ1-1, the V gene TRBV10-3; D possibly corresponds to TRBD1 (5 bases). The germline V gene has CDR1 ENHRY and CDR2 SYGVKD. CDR3 length: 14 residues. V was pared by 10 bases and J by 1 base, with 16 bases between. This CDR3 is CATEWGDENTEAFF. The CDR3 DNA follows: TGTGCCACGGAATGGGGGGACGAGAACACTGAAGCTTTCTTT.

The rearrangement uses TRBV15 and TRBJ2-5; a weak D match, TRBD2 (7 bases). The CDR3 is made up of 15 amino acids. V shed 0 bases and J shed 5 bases, with 13 bases lying between them. From germline, CDR1 is LNHNV and CDR2 YYDKDF (reference sequence). The CDR3 DNA reads as TGTGCCACCAGCAGAGATGCGGGGGCCGGGGAGACCCAGTACTTC. Amino acids: CATSRDAGAGETQYF.

This clone was seen a few times. The sample holds other DNA sequences that translate to the same CDR3. This chain joins TRBV6-6 and TRBJ1-1, with TRBD1 as a possible D gene (5 bases). Looked up from germline, CDR1 is MNHNY and CDR2 is SVGAGI (reference sequence). CDR3 length: 11 amino acids. The germline V and J ends were trimmed by 5 bases and 10 bases, with 11 bases remaining between them. The CDR3 DNA sequence: TGTGCCAGCAGTCCCGTCAGGGTAGCTTTCTTT. Residues: CASSPVRVAFF.

The J gene is TRBJ2-7, the V gene TRBV2; TRBD2 might be the D (6 bases). The CDR3 runs 11 residues. V dropped 11 bases and J dropped 8 bases, with 16 bases sitting between them. The germline gives CDR1 SNHLY, CDR2 FYNNEI. The CDR3 bases are TGTGCCGGGGAGGACCGCGGCAAGCAGTACTTC. Its protein product is CAGEDRGKQYF. Complete variable domain (other parts from reference TRBV2 and TRBJ2-7): EPEVTQTPSHQVTQMGQEVILRCVPISNHLYFYWYRQILGQKVEFLVSFYNNEISEKSEIFDDQFSVERPDGSNFTLKIRSTKLEDSAMYFCAGEDRGKQYFGPGTRLTVT.

The chain combines TRBV28 with TRBJ2-7; 7 nucleotides line up with TRBD1. This CDR3 is 14 amino acids long. Germline CDR1 reads MDHEN; CDR2 reads SYDVKM. Trimming at V came to 5 bases and at J to 2 bases, leaving 6 bases not matched to a gene. The CDR3 is CASSLQGQPYEQYF. As DNA, the CDR3 is TGTGCCAGCAGTCTCCAGGGACAGCCCTACGAGCAGTACTTC.

This clone was detected a few times. The chain links TRBV5-1 to TRBJ1-2; 8 bases are a match to TRBD1. The CDR3 loop spans 17 amino acids. V lost 4 bases, J lost 0 bases, and 11 bases stayed unmatched. The germline CDR1 and CDR2 sequences are SGHRS and YFSETQ. CDR3 nucleotide sequence: TGCGCCAGCAGCCATCGGCGACAGGGGATAGCTAACTATGGCTACACCTTC. Translating gives CASSHRRQGIANYGYTF.

The chain recombines TRBV4-1 with TRBJ2-1; 8 bases agree with TRBD2. The CDR3 is 14 residues long. Germline V gene sequence: CDR1 MGHRA, CDR2 YSYEKL. Losses at the gene ends were 1 base for V and 8 bases for J; bases not matched to a gene: 4. As DNA, the CDR3 is TGCGCCAGCAGCCAAGTTGGCGGGGGGTATGAGCAGTTCTTC. Protein product: CASSQVGGGYEQFF.

V and J are TRBV5-1 and TRBJ2-7; 9 bases fit TRBD1. This CDR3 has 15 residues. Germline V gene lookup returns CDR1 SGHRS and CDR2 YFSETQ. The J segment lost 2 bases and the V segment lost 3 bases, leaving 6 bases of the junction unmatched. CDR3 nucleotides: TGCGCCAGCAGCTCCACCGGGACAGGGACCTACGAGCAGTACTTC. Protein sequence: CASSSTGTGTYEQYF.

This sequence joins TRBV19 and TRBJ1-5; D gene unclear. The CDR3 sequence is 16 residues long. Trimming cost V 4 bases and J 5 bases, with 18 bases left between them. Germline loops: CDR1 LNHDA, CDR2 SQIVND (reference sequence). CDR3 bases: TGTGCCAGTAGTACCTTTGGAGAGCGAGGCTATCAGCCCCAGCATTTT. Encoded protein: CASSTFGERGYQPQHF.

V and J are TRBV14 and TRBJ2-1; a possible D gene is TRBD2 (6 bases). The germline V and J ends were trimmed by 4 bases and 10 bases, with 20 bases remaining between them. The CDR3 has 15 amino acids. The germline gives CDR1 SGHDN, CDR2 FVKESK. The CDR3 sequence: CASSPGGVFHWEQFF. The CDR3 region has the DNA TGTGCCAGCAGCCCCGGGGGAGTGTTCCATTGGGAGCAGTTCTTC.

This clone was seen just once. The chain carries TRBV5-4 and TRBJ1-1; possibly TRBD1 for D (6 bases). V lost 5 bases to trimming and J lost 0 bases, with 20 bases between them. Germline V gives CDR1 SGHNT, CDR2 YYREEE (reference sequence). The CDR3 is made up of 17 amino acids. The CDR3: CASSSRPGHDMNTEAFF. In nucleotides, the CDR3 is TGTGCCAGCAGTTCCCGGCCGGGACATGACATGAACACTGAAGCTTTCTTT.

The J gene is TRBJ1-1, the V gene TRBV23-1; the match to TRBD1 covers 7 bases. TRBV23-1 qualifies as an ORF whose function is uncertain. V was pared by 3 bases and J by 3 bases, with 10 bases of the junction left unmatched. The CDR3 is made up of 16 amino acids. The CDR3 sequence: CASSHDRDRWYTEAFF. DNA of the CDR3: TGCGCCAGCAGTCATGACCGGGACAGATGGTACACTGAAGCTTTCTTT.

This chain links TRBV7-2 with TRBJ2-2, with TRBD1 identical over 7 bases. Per germline, CDR1 SGHTA and CDR2 FQGNSA. This CDR3 comprises 15 residues. Trimming cost V 5 bases and J 1 base; bases outside gene matches: 4. This chain's CDR3 is CASSQQGLNTGELFF. For the CDR3, the DNA is TGTGCCAGCAGCCAACAGGGGCTGAACACCGGGGAGCTGTTTTTT.

This clone came up a few times. This chain joins TRBV18 and TRBJ1-6, with TRBD1 matching 7 bases. Per germline, CDR1 KGHSH and CDR2 LQKENI. The CDR3 loop spans 16 amino acids. V lost 2 bases to trimming and J lost 6 bases; unmatched junction nucleotides: 7. CDR3 bases: TGTGCCAGCTCACCAAATCCAGGGGGAGGTAATTCACCCCTCCACTTT. It is translated as CASSPNPGGGNSPLHF.

This clone was seen a handful of times. The chain uses TRBV5-1 and TRBJ2-1, with TRBD2 matching over 11 bases. Germline V gives CDR1 SGHRS, CDR2 YFSETQ. The CDR3 has 17 residues. V was clipped by 4 bases and J by 4 bases; unmatched bases: 10. CDR3 region: CASSRELLAGGYNEQFF. CDR3 in DNA: TGCGCCAGCAGCAGAGAACTCCTAGCGGGGGGTTACAATGAGCAGTTCTTC.

The rearrangement joins TRBV15 to TRBJ2-7, with unresolved D. V lost 0 bases and J lost 4, with 4 bases in between. Germline CDR1 is LNHNV and CDR2 is YYDKDF (reference sequence). The CDR3 sequence is 12 residues long. The CDR3 loop is CATSRDGYEQYF. CDR3 DNA: TGTGCCACCAGCAGAGACGGGTACGAGCAGTACTTC.

The V and J genes are TRBV27 and TRBJ1-2; D ambiguous. V shed 4 bases and J shed 2 bases, with 14 bases lying between them. Germline CDR1 is MNHEY and CDR2 is SMNVEV (reference sequence). The length of the CDR3 is 15 residues. CDR3 DNA sequence: TGTGCCAGCAGTTCTATTAAGAGACACAACTATGGCTACACCTTC. This gives the protein CASSSIKRHNYGYTF.

The CDR3 is CAWSRRDRVNYEQYF. Here the CDR3 DNA reads TGTGCCTGGAGCAGGAGGGACAGGGTGAACTACGAGCAGTACTTC. This chain uses TRBV30 with TRBJ2-7, with 9 bases matching TRBD1. CDR1 GTSNPN and CDR2 SVGIG come from the germline V gene (reference sequence). The J segment lost 3 bases and the V segment lost 3 bases, leaving 9 bases of the junction unmatched. The CDR3 length is 15 residues.

The V and J genes are TRBV18 and TRBJ2-7; D not resolved. With 0 bases removed from V and 2 bases from J, the gap between germline ends came to 8 bases. The CDR3 is 14 amino acids. Germline V gene lookup returns CDR1 KGHSH and CDR2 LQKENI. The CDR3 DNA is TGTGCCAGCTCACCACCCAGTAGCCCCTACGAGCAGTACTTC. As protein: CASSPPSSPYEQYF.

This sequence joins TRBV6-5 and TRBJ2-3, with 11 bases identical to TRBD2. The ends lost 2 bases at V and 4 bases at J; junction bases unmatched: 2. This CDR3 comprises 15 residues. Germline V gives CDR1 MNHEY, CDR2 SVGAGI. CDR3 residues: CASSYTSGGPDTQYF. The DNA for the CDR3 is TGTGCCAGCAGTTACACTAGCGGGGGCCCAGATACGCAGTATTTT.